The 5 T cell receptor beta chains below come from one sample, sequenced in a study of cytomegalovirus exposure and HLA in healthy donors. The PCR contained 60 Vbeta and 13 Jbeta primers. Sequencing used immunoSEQ multiplex PCR; TCRdb keeps in-frame clones, though not all of them. The sample has 150,000 or so clones; approximately 70% are singletons. Sequencing used PBMCs. The receptors shown here come from an older woman in good health and CMV-seropositive.

The chain links TRBV5-1 to TRBJ1-3, with a tentative D call TRBD1 (6 bases). V lost 4 bases, J lost 4 bases, and 24 bases lay in between. CDR3 length: 18 amino acids. Per germline, CDR1 SGHRS and CDR2 YFSETQ. CDR3 residues: CASSAGGLGVRSGNTIYF. DNA of the CDR3: TGCGCCAGCAGCGCGGGGGGCCTAGGGGTTAGATCCGGAAACACCATATATTTT.

This chain connects TRBV25-1 to TRBJ1-1; D remains ambiguous. This CDR3 is 13 amino acids long. Germline loops: CDR1 MGHDK, CDR2 SYGVNS. Trimming shortened V by 5 bases and J by 3 bases, and 10 bases separated the two germline ends. CDR3 nucleotide sequence: TGTGCCAGCAGTAAAGGAGGCCACACTGAAGCTTTCTTT. Protein: CASSKGGHTEAFF.

This sequence joins TRBV12-5 and TRBJ2-1; 8 nucleotides agree with TRBD2. The ends lost 7 bases at V and 0 bases at J; junction bases unmatched: 5. Germline CDR1 reads LGHNT; CDR2 reads FRNRAP. The length of the CDR3 is 15 residues. CDR3 residues: CASARSGSSYNEQFF. CDR3 DNA: TGTGCTAGTGCCCGAAGCGGGAGCTCCTACAATGAGCAGTTCTTC.

This clone was recorded a few times. The genes are TRBV4-1 and TRBJ2-7, with 7 bases fitting TRBD2. There are 11 residues in the CDR3. Looked up from germline, CDR1 is MGHRA and CDR2 is YSYEKL. Trimming removed 3 bases from V and 12 bases from J; junction bases left unmatched: 5. The CDR3 DNA reads TGCGCCAGCAGCCACGCTAGCGGAGGGTACTTC. This sequence encodes CASSHASGGYF.

The chain couples TRBV2 to TRBJ2-7; 7 bases match TRBD2. With 5 bases clipped from V and 0 bases from J, the junction kept 7 bases outside the gene matches. Germline V CDR1 and CDR2: SNHLY, FYNNEI. CDR3 length: 15 residues. Written as DNA, the CDR3 is TGTGCCAGCAGTCGGGAGGCCCTTGCCTCCTACGAGCAGTACTTC. The encoded protein is CASSREALASYEQYF.